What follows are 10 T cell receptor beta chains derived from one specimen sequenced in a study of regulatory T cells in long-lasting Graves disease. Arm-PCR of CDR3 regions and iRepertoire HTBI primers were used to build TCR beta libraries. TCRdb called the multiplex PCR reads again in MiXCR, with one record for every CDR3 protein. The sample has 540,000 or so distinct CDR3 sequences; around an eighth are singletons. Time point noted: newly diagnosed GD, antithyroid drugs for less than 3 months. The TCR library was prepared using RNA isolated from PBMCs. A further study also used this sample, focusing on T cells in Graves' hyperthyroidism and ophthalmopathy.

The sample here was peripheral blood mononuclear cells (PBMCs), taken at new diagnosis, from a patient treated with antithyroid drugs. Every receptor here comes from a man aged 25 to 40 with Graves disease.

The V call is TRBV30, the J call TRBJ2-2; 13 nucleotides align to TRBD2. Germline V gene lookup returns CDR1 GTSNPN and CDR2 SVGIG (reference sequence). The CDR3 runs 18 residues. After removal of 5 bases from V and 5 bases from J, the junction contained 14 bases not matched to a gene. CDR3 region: CAWGAGTSGIIVTGELFF. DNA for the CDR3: TGTGCCTGGGGAGCCGGGACTAGCGGGATAATTGTGACCGGGGAGCTGTTTTTT.

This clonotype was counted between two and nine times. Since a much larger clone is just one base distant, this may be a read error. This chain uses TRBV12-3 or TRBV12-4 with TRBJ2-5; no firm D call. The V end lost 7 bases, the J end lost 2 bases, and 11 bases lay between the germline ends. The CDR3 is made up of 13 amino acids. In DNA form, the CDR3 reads TGTGCCAGCAAGTGTCAGAATCAAGAGACCCAGTACTTC. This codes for CASKCQNQETQYF.

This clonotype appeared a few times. CDR3: CASSVAWRAIDTQYF. The CDR3 region has the DNA TGTGCCAGCAGCGTAGCCTGGCGAGCGATAGATACGCAGTATTTT. V gene TRBV9 combines with J gene TRBJ2-3, with D unresolved. Per germline, CDR1 SGDLS and CDR2 YYNGEE. Trimming removed 0 bases from V and 5 bases from J, with 13 bases in between. CDR3 length: 15 amino acids. Full variable domain (missing parts from reference TRBV9 and TRBJ2-3): DSGVTQTPKHLITATGQRVTLRCSPRSGDLSVYWYQQSLDQGLQFLIQYYNGEERAKGNILERFSAQQFPDLHSELNLSSLELGDSALYFCASSVAWRAIDTQYFGPGTRLTVL.

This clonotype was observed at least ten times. This CDR3 is CAITSSRTGGPTEAFF. Written as DNA, the CDR3 is TGTGCCATCACTAGCTCCCGGACAGGGGGCCCCACTGAAGCTTTCTTT. This chain uses TRBV10-3 with TRBJ1-1; 11 bases align to TRBD1. There are 16 residues in the CDR3. Germline V gene data show CDR1 as ENHRY and CDR2 as SYGVKD. The J segment lost 4 bases and the V segment lost 7 bases, leaving 11 bases of the junction unmatched.

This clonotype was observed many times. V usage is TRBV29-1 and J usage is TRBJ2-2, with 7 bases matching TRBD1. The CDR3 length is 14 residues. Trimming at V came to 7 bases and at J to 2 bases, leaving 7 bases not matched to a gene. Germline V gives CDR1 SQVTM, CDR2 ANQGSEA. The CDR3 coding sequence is TGCAGCGGAAGCCGGGACAGTAACACCGGGGAGCTGTTTTTT. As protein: CSGSRDSNTGELFF.

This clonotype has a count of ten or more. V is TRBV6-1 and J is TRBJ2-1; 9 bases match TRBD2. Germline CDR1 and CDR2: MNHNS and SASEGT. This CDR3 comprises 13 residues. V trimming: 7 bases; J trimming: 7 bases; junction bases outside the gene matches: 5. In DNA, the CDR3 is TGTGCCAGCAACGGACTAGCGTTGAATGAGCAGTTCTTC. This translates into CASNGLALNEQFF.

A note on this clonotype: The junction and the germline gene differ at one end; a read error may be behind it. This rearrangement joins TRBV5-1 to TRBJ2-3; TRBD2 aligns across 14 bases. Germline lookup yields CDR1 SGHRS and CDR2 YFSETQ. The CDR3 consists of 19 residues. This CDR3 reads CAGSLPGTSGSGGTDTQYF. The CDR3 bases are TGCGCCGGCAGCTTGCCCGGGACTAGCGGGAGTGGGGGCACAGATACGCAGTATTTT.

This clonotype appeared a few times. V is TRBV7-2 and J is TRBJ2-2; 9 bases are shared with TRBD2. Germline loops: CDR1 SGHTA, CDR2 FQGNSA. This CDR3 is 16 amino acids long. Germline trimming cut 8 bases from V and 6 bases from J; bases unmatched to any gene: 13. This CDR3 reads CASRTPSGRSPGELFF. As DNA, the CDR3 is TGTGCCAGCCGCACCCCAAGCGGGAGGTCGCCCGGGGAGCTGTTTTTT.

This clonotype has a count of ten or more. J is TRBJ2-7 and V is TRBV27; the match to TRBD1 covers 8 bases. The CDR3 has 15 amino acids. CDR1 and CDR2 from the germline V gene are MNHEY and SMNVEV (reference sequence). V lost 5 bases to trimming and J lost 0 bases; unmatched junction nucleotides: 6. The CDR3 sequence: CASSGQGPFSYEQYF. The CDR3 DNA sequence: TGTGCCAGCAGTGGACAGGGTCCCTTCTCCTACGAGCAGTACTTC.

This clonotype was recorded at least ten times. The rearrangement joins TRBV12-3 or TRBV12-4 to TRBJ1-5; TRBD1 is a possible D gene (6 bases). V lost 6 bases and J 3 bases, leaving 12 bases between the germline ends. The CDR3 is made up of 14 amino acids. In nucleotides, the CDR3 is TGTGCCAGCAGGTCCGGACAGATCAATCAGCCCCAGCATTTT. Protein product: CASRSGQINQPQHF.